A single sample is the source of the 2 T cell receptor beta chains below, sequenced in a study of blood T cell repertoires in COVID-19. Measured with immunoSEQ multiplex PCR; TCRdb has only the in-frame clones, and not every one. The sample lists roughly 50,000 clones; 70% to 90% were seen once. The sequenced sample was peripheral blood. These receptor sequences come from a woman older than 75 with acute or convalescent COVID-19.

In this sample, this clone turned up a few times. The CDR3 DNA reads as TGCGCCAGCAGCTTGGGCGGGGGAGCAGATACGCAGTATTTT. Translation: CASSLGGGADTQYF. The chain recombines TRBV5-1 with TRBJ2-3, with 7 nucleotides matching TRBD2. This CDR3 is 14 amino acids long. Germline CDR1 SGHRS, CDR2 YFSETQ. V trimming: 0 bases; J trimming: 4 bases; junction bases outside the gene matches: 2.

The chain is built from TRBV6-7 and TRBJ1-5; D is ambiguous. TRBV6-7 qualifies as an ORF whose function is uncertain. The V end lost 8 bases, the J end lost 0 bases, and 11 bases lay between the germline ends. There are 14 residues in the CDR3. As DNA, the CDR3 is TGTGCCAGCGTCGTTCACTATAGCAATCAGCCCCAGCATTTT. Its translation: CASVVHYSNQPQHF.